The sequence of this TCR beta chain was determined in a study of blood T cell repertoires in COVID-19. In assigning cohorts, the study relied on participant-reported clinical history. Germline values: CDR1 SGHDT, CDR2 YYEEEE. The CDR3 length is 12 residues. Trimming stripped 1 base from V and 7 bases from J, with 8 bases between. The assay was immunoSEQ multiplex PCR, and TCRdb's table has in-frame clones only and misses some. The table has roughly 290,000 clones, approximately 83% seen once. This clone has just one count. This TCR derives from a woman aged 25 to 39 who had recovered from COVID-19. The chain is built from TRBV5-6 and TRBJ1-2; no firm D call. Sequenced: PBMCs or T cells enriched from blood (not recorded which). The DNA of the CDR3 is TGTGCCAGCAGCTTGTGGTCGGGTGGCTACACCTTC. Translating gives CASSLWSGGYTF.